The present T cell receptor (beta chain) was sequenced within a study of OX40 agonist ivuxolimab in advanced cancers. Study-wide context: Antecedent anti-PD-1, anti-PD-L1 or anti-CTLA-4 therapy was permissible, with roughly 36% having received some. Findings and limits, study-wide: Relative to CD4+, CD8+ T cells held more expanded clones on average.

This clone was counted a few times. The antigen is not known. The V and J ends lost 2 bases and 8 bases respectively, with 9 bases between them. Germline values: CDR1 MNHNS, CDR2 SASEGT. CDR3 length: 13 amino acids. TCRdb's table, derived via immunoSEQ multiplex PCR, lists solely in-frame clones and lacks some. This table has about 73,000 clones, 84% appearing once. Source: CD4+ or CD8+ T cells sorted from blood, taken in a trial of the OX40 agonist ivuxolimab. The gene calls are TRBV6-1 and TRBJ2-2; D is unresolved. The source of this sequence is an adult with an advanced solid tumor such as melanoma, head and neck, liver or kidney cancer. The CDR3 DNA follows: TGTGCCAGCAGTGAACTGTCGTCTGGGGAGCTGTTTTTT. It is translated as CASSELSSGELFF.